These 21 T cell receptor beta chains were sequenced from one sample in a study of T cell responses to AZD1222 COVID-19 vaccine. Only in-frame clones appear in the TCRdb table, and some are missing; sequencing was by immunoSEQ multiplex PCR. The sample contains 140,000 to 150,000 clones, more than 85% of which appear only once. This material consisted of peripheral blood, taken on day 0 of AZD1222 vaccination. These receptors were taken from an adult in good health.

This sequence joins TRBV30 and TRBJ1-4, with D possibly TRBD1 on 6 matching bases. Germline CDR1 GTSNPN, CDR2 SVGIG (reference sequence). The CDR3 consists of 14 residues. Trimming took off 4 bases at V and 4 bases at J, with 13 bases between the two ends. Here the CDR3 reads CAWTRWGLNEKLFF. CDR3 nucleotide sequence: TGTGCCTGGACGCGGTGGGGGCTTAATGAAAAACTGTTTTTT.

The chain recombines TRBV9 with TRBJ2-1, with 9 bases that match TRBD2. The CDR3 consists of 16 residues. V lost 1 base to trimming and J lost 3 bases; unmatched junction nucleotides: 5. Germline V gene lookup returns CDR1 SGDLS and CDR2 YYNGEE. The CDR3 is CASSVPPAGGYNEQFF. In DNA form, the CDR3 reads TGTGCCAGCAGCGTACCCCCAGCGGGAGGCTACAATGAGCAGTTCTTC.

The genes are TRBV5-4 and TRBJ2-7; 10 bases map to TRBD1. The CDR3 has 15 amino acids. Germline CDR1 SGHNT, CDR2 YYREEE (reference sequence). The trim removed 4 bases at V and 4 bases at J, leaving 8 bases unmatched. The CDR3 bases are TGTGCCAGCAGCCCCGGGACAGGGGCCCTATACGAGCAGTACTTC. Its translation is CASSPGTGALYEQYF.

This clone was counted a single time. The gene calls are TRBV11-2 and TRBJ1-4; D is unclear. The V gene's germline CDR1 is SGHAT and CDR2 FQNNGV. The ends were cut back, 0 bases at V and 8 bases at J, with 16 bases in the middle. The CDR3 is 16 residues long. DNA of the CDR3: TGTGCCAGCAGCTTAGATGACGGGGTTATGCGCGAAAAACTGTTTTTT. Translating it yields CASSLDDGVMREKLFF.

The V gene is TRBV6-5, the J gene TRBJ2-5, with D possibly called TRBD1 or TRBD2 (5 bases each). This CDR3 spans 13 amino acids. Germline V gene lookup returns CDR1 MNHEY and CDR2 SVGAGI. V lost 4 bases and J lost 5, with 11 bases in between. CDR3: CASSSPGTETQYF. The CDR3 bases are TGTGCCAGCAGTTCCCCAGGGACGGAGACCCAGTACTTC.

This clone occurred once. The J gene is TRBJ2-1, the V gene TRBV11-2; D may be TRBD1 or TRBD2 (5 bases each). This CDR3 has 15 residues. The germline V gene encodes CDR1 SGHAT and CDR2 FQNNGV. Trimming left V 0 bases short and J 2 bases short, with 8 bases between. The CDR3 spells CASSLDRDPYNEQFF. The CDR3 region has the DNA TGTGCCAGCAGCTTAGACAGGGACCCCTACAATGAGCAGTTCTTC.

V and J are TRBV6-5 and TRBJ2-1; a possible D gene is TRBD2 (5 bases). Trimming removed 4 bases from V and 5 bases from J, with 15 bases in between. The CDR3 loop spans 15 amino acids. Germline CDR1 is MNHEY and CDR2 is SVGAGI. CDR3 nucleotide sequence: TGTGCCAGCAGTTTTGATAGCGAGACCAACAATGAGCAGTTCTTC. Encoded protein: CASSFDSETNNEQFF.

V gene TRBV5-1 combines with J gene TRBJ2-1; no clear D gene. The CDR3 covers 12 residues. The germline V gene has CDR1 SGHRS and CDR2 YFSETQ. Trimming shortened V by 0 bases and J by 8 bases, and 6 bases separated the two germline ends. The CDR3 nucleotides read TGCGCCAGCAGCTTGGTTTGGGATGAGCAGTTCTTC. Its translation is CASSLVWDEQFF. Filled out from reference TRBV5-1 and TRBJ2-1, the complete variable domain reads KAGVTQTPRYLIKTRGQQVTLSCSPISGHRSVSWYQQTPGQGLQFLFEYFSETQRNKGNFPGRFSGRQFSNSRSEMNVSTLELGDSALYLCASSLVWDEQFFGPGTRLTVL.

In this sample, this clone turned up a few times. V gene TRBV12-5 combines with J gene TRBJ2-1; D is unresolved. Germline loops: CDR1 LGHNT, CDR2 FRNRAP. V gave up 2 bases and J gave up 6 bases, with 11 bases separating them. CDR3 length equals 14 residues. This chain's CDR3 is CASGLQTSANEQFF. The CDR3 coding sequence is TGTGCTAGTGGTTTGCAAACCAGCGCCAATGAGCAGTTCTTC. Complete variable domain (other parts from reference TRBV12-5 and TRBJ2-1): DARVTQTPRHKVTEMGQEVTMRCQPILGHNTVFWYRQTMMQGLELLAYFRNRAPLDDSGMPKDRFSAEMPDATLATLKIQPSEPRDSAVYFCASGLQTSANEQFFGPGTRLTVL.

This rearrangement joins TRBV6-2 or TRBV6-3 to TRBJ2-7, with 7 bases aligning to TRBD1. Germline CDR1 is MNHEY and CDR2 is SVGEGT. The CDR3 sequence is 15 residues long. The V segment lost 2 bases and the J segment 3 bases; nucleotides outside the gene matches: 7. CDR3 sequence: CASSYRNRDSYEQYF. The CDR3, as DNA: TGTGCCAGCAGTTACCGAAACCGGGACAGCTACGAGCAGTACTTC.

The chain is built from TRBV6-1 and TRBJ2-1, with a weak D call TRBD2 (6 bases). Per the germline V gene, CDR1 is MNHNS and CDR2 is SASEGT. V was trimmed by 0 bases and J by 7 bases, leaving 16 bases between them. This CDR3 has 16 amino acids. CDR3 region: CASSEAEGEGGNEQFF. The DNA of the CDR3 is TGTGCCAGCAGTGAAGCGGAGGGAGAAGGAGGAAATGAGCAGTTCTTC.

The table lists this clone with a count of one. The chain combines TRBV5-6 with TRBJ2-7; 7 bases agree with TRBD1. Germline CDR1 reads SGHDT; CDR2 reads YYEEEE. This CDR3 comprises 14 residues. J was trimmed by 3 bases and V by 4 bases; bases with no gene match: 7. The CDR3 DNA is TGTGCCAGCAGCGCGGACAGGTTGCTCTACGAGCAGTACTTC. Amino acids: CASSADRLLYEQYF.

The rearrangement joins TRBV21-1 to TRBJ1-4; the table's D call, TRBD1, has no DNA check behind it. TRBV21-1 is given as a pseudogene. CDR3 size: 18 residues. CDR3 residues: CASSFLGTGEFFNEKLFF. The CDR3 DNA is TGTGCCAGCAGCTTTCTTGGGACAGGGGAATTCTTTAATGAAAAACTGTTTTTT.

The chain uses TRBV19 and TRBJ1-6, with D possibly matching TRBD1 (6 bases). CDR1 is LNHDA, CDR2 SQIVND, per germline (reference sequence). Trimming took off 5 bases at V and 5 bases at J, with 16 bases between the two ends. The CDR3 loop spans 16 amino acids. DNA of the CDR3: TGTGCCAGTAGTCACGCCGCGACAGGCGATAATTCACCCCTCCACTTT. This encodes CASSHAATGDNSPLHF.

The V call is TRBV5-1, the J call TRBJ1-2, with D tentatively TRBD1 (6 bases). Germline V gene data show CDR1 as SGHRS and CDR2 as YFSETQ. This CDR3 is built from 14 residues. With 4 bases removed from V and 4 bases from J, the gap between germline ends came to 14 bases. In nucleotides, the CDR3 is TGCGCCAGCAGCCCCTCGACAGGAACCTATGGCTACACCTTC. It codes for CASSPSTGTYGYTF.

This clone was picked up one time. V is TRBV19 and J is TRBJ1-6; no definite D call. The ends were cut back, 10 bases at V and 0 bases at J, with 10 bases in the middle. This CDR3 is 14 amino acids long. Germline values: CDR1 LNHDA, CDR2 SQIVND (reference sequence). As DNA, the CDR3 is TGTGCCACCGGGGAGAGCTCCTATAATTCACCCCTCCACTTT. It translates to CATGESSYNSPLHF.

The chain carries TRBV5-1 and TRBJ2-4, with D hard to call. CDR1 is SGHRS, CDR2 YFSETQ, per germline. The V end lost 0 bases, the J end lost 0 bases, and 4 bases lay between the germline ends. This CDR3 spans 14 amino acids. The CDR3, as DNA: TGCGCCAGCAGCTTGGGCGCAGCCAAAAACATTCAGTACTTC. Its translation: CASSLGAAKNIQYF.

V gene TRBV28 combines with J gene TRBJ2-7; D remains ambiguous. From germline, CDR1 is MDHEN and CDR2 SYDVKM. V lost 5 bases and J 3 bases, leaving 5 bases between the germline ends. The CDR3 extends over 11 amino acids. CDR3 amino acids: CASSRSYEQYF. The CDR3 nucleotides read TGTGCCAGCAGTCGTAGCTACGAGCAGTACTTC. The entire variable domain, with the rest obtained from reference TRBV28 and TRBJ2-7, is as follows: DVKVTQSSRYLVKRTGEKVFLECVQDMDHENMFWYRQDPGLGLRLIYFSYDVKMKEKGDIPEGYSVSREKKERFSLILESASTNQTSMYLCASSRSYEQYFGPGTRLTVT.

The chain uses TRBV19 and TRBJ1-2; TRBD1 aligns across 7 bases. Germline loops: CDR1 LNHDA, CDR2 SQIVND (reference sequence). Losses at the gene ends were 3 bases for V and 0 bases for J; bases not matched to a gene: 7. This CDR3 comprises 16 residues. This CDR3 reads CASSIPGQRSNYGYTF. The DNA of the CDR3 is TGTGCCAGTAGTATTCCGGGACAGCGCTCTAACTATGGCTACACCTTC.

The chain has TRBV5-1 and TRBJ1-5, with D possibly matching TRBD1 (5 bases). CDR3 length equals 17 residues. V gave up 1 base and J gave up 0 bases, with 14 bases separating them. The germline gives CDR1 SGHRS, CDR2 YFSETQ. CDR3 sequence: CASSLTGTAGSNQPQHF. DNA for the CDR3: TGCGCCAGCAGCTTGACGGGGACCGCGGGTAGCAATCAGCCCCAGCATTTT.

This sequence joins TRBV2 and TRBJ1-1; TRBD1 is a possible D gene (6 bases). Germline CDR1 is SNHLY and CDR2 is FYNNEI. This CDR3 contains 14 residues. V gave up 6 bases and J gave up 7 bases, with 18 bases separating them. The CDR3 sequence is CASRRGGSYGEAFF. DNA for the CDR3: TGTGCCAGCAGAAGGGGGGGGTCCTATGGTGAAGCTTTCTTT.